Included here is one TCR beta chain sequence, with context. The data were obtained in a study of cytomegalovirus exposure and HLA in healthy donors. Overall study context: An analysis done earlier identified 95 million to 140 million unique TCR beta sequences from 150 million to 200 million T cells.

13 Jbeta primers and 60 Vbeta primers were used for the PCR. The assay was immunoSEQ multiplex PCR, and TCRdb's table has in-frame clones only and misses some. Of fewer than 120,000 clones in the sample, 76% were seen once. Germline-derived CDR1 and CDR2 are SGDLS and YYNGEE. The CDR3 has 15 amino acids. J was trimmed by 6 bases and V by 0 bases; bases with no gene match: 3. The material sequenced was PBMCs. This clonotype was obtained from a man aged 25-40 years in good health and CMV-seropositive. J is TRBJ2-7 and V is TRBV9; the match to TRBD2 covers 13 bases. The CDR3 is CASSVGGTSGVEQYF. The CDR3 bases are TGTGCCAGCAGCGTAGGTGGGACTAGCGGGGTCGAGCAGTACTTC.